These 9 T cell receptor beta chains came from one sample sequenced in a study of blood T cell repertoires in COVID-19. The table came from immunoSEQ multiplex PCR; TCRdb's copy has only in-frame clones and leaves some out. The sample includes 95,000 to 120,000 clones, about 88% of them seen just once. Input material: peripheral blood. The receptors shown here come from a woman aged 65 to 85 who had recovered from COVID-19.

The V and J genes are TRBV18 and TRBJ2-7; the D gene is possibly TRBD2 (5 bases). V lost 4 bases to trimming and J lost 3 bases, with 10 bases between them. From germline, CDR1 is KGHSH and CDR2 LQKENI. CDR3 length: 13 residues. The CDR3 reads CASSLQRDYEQYF. CDR3 nucleotides: TGTGCCAGCTCACTGCAACGGGACTACGAGCAGTACTTC.

This clone appeared once. The CDR3 sequence is CATLVSGSKNIQYF. The CDR3 DNA sequence: TGTGCCACCTTGGTATCGGGATCCAAAAACATTCAGTACTTC. The rearrangement links TRBV28 to TRBJ2-4, with D possibly matching TRBD2 (5 bases). Germline V gene sequence: CDR1 MDHEN, CDR2 SYDVKM. The germline V and J ends were trimmed by 10 bases and 2 bases, with 15 bases remaining between them. This CDR3 contains 14 residues. Full variable domain (rest looked up from reference TRBV28 and TRBJ2-4): DVKVTQSSRYLVKRTGEKVFLECVQDMDHENMFWYRQDPGLGLRLIYFSYDVKMKEKGDIPEGYSVSREKKERFSLILESASTNQTSMYLCATLVSGSKNIQYFGAGTRLSVL.

The CDR3 coding sequence is TGTGCCAGCAGGGACACAGGGTCCTCCTACGAGCAGTACTTC. This translates into CASRDTGSSYEQYF. The chain has TRBV28 and TRBJ2-7, with D tentatively TRBD1 (6 bases). The CDR3 has 14 residues. The germline gives CDR1 MDHEN, CDR2 SYDVKM. Trimming left V 6 bases short and J 0 bases short, with 12 bases between.

This sequence joins TRBV7-3 and TRBJ1-2; 9 bases are shared with TRBD1. This CDR3 contains 14 residues. J was trimmed by 4 bases and V by 4 bases; bases with no gene match: 4. Per germline, CDR1 SGHTA and CDR2 FQGTGA. CDR3 nucleotide sequence: TGTGCCAGCAGCTCCGGGACAGGGTCCTATGGCTACACCTTC. Its protein product is CASSSGTGSYGYTF.

This sequence joins TRBV3-1 (or the pseudogene TRBV3-2) and TRBJ2-1, with 11 bases identical to TRBD2. The CDR3 totals 16 residues. CDR1 is LGHDT, CDR2 YNNKEL, per germline (reference sequence). After removal of 7 bases from V and 7 bases from J, the junction contained 12 bases not matched to a gene. The CDR3 coding sequence is TGTGCCAGCACCCGTAAGGGGGCTAGCGGGAGGAATGAGCAGTTCTTC. This codes for CASTRKGASGRNEQFF.

CDR3 bases: TGCGCCAGCAGTGAGTCCAGACCGACAGGTACCTACGAGCAGTACTTC. Its translation is CASSESRPTGTYEQYF. The V and J genes are TRBV10-1 and TRBJ2-7; perhaps TRBD1 as D (6 bases). Germline-derived CDR1 and CDR2 are WNHNN and SYGVQD (reference sequence). The CDR3 is 16 amino acids. Trimming took off 0 bases at V and 2 bases at J, with 14 bases between the two ends.

The chain recombines TRBV5-1 with TRBJ1-4, with D tentatively TRBD1 (5 bases). CDR1 and CDR2 (germline): SGHRS, YFSETQ. There are 16 residues in the CDR3. Trimming shortened V by 3 bases and J by 3 bases, and 15 bases separated the two germline ends. The CDR3 reads CASSSLGQGSNEKLFF. Written as DNA, the CDR3 is TGCGCCAGCAGCTCCCTTGGGCAGGGATCTAATGAAAAACTGTTTTTT.

The genes are TRBV2 and TRBJ2-1, with TRBD2 matching over 8 bases. This CDR3 contains 15 residues. CDR1 and CDR2 (germline): SNHLY, FYNNEI. Trimming removed 7 bases from V and 4 bases from J; junction bases left unmatched: 9. CDR3: CASTALLAGYNEQFF. In DNA, the CDR3 is TGTGCCAGCACCGCTCTTCTAGCGGGTTACAATGAGCAGTTCTTC.

V and J are TRBV6-5 and TRBJ2-1, with 7 nucleotides matching TRBD2. The V segment lost 4 bases and the J segment 6 bases; nucleotides outside the gene matches: 9. Looked up from germline, CDR1 is MNHEY and CDR2 is SVGAGI. The CDR3 contains 15 residues. The CDR3 protein is CASSSSGLVGNEQFF. The CDR3 DNA sequence: TGTGCCAGCAGTTCGTCCGGACTAGTAGGCAATGAGCAGTTCTTC.